The 2 T cell receptor beta chains given below trace back to one sample, sequenced in a study of human T cells and chemical hapten exposure. The time point: pre-sensitization, week 0. The sample's treatment: therapeutic diphenylcyclopropenone sensitization with weekly scalp DPC. In TCRdb, the RACE reads were re-called with MiXCR into one record per CDR3 protein. The data hold about 300,000 distinct CDR3 sequences, with 4.5% to 7% observed a single time. Source: whole blood, taken in connection with sensitization to the hapten diphenylcyclopropenone (DPC). These receptor sequences come from a woman under 30 with alopecia areata. Some clones in this sample may be carry-over from other donors' samples.

The chain carries TRBV7-2 and TRBJ2-3; D may be TRBD1 or TRBD2 (5 bases each). The CDR3 totals 15 residues. The germline V gene encodes CDR1 SGHTA and CDR2 FQGNSA. V was shortened by 1 base and J by 6 bases, with 14 bases between the two germline ends. CDR3 region: CASSLVPGTADTQYF. CDR3 in DNA: TGTGCCAGCAGCTTAGTCCCCGGGACCGCCGATACGCAGTATTTT. The variable domain in full, completed from reference TRBV7-2 and TRBJ2-3, reads GAGVSQSPSNKVTEKGKDVELRCDPISGHTALYWYRQSLGQGLEFLIYFQGNSAPDKSGLPSDRFSAERTGGSVSTLTIQRTQQEDSAVYLCASSLVPGTADTQYFGPGTRLTVL.

This clonotype showed up just a few times. The chain is built from TRBV28 and TRBJ1-6, with TRBD1 identical over 8 bases. This CDR3 is built from 16 residues. The germline V gene encodes CDR1 MDHEN and CDR2 SYDVKM. The J segment lost 4 bases and the V segment lost 6 bases, leaving 8 bases of the junction unmatched. DNA of the CDR3: TGTGCCAGCAGCCGAACAGGGGGTAATTATAATTCACCCCTCCACTTT. This gives the protein CASSRTGGNYNSPLHF. Looking up the rest from reference TRBV28 and TRBJ1-6 gives the full variable domain: DVKVTQSSRYLVKRTGEKVFLECVQDMDHENMFWYRQDPGLGLRLIYFSYDVKMKEKGDIPEGYSVSREKKERFSLILESASTNQTSMYLCASSRTGGNYNSPLHFGNGTRLTVT.